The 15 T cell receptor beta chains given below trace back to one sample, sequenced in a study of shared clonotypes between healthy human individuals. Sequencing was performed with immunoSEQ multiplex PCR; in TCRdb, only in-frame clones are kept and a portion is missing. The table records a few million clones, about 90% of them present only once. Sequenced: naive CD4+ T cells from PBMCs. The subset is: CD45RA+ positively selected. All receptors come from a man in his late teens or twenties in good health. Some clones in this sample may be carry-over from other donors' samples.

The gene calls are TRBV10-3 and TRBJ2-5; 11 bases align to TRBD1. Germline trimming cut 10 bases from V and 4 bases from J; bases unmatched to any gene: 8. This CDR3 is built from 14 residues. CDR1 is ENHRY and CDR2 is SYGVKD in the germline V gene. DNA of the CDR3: TGTGCCACCCGCGGGGACAGGGGGTTAGAGACCCAGTACTTC. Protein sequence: CATRGDRGLETQYF.

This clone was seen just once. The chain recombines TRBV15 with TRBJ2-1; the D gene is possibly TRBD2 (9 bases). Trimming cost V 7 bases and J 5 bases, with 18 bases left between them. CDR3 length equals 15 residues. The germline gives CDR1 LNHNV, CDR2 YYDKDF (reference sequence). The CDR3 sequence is CATTPGGGRDNEQFF. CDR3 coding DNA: TGTGCCACCACCCCAGGGGGCGGGAGGGACAATGAGCAGTTCTTC.

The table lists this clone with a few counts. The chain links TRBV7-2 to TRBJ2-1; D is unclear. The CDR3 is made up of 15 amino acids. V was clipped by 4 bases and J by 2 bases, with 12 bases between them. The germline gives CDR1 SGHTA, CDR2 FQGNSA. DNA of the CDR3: TGTGCCAGCAGCTCCGGCGGACCAGCCTACAATGAGCAGTTCTTC. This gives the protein CASSSGGPAYNEQFF.

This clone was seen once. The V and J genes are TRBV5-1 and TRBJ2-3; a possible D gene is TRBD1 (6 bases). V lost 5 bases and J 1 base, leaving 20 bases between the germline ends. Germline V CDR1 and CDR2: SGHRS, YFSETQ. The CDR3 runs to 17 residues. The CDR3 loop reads CASSLRLTGSGTDTQYF. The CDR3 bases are TGCGCCAGCAGTTTGAGGCTAACAGGGAGTGGCACAGATACGCAGTATTTT. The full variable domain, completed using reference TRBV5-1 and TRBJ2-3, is KAGVTQTPRYLIKTRGQQVTLSCSPISGHRSVSWYQQTPGQGLQFLFEYFSETQRNKGNFPGRFSGRQFSNSRSEMNVSTLELGDSALYLCASSLRLTGSGTDTQYFGPGTRLTVL.

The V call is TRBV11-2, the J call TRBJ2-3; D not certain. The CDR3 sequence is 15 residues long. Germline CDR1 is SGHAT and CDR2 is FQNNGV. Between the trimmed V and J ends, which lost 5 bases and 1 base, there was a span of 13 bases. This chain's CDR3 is CASSKVRVGTDTQYF. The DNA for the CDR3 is TGTGCCAGCAGCAAAGTACGGGTAGGCACAGATACGCAGTATTTT.

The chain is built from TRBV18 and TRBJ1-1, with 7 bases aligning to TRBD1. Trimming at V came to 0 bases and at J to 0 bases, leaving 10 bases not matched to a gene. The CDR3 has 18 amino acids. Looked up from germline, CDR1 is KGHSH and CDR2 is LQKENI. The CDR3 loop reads CASSPPFGGGEMNTEAFF. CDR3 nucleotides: TGTGCCAGCTCACCACCGTTCGGAGGGGGCGAGATGAACACTGAAGCTTTCTTT.

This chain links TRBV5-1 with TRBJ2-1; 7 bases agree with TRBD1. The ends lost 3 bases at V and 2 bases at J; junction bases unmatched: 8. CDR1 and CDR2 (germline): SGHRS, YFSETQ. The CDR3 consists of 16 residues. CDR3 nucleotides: TGCGCCAGCAGCTCAATGGGACAGCTTACCTACAATGAGCAGTTCTTC. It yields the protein CASSSMGQLTYNEQFF.

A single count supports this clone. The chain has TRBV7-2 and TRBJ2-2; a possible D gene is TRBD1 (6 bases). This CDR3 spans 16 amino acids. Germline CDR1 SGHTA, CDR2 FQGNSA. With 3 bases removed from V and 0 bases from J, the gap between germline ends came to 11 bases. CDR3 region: CASSFFRGTNTGELFF. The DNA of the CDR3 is TGTGCCAGCAGCTTCTTTAGGGGGACGAACACCGGGGAGCTGTTTTTT. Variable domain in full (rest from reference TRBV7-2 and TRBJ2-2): GAGVSQSPSNKVTEKGKDVELRCDPISGHTALYWYRQSLGQGLEFLIYFQGNSAPDKSGLPSDRFSAERTGGSVSTLTIQRTQQEDSAVYLCASSFFRGTNTGELFFGEGSRLTVL.

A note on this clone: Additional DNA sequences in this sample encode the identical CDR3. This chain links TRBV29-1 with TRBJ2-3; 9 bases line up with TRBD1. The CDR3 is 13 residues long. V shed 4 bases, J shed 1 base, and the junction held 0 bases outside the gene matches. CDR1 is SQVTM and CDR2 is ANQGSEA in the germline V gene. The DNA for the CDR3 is TGCAGCGTTGGACAGGGGGGCACAGATACGCAGTATTTT. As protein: CSVGQGGTDTQYF.

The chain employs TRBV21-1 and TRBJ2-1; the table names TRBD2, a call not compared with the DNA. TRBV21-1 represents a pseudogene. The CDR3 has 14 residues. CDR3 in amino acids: CASRGLESNNEQFF. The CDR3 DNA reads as TGTGCCAGCAGGGGACTGGAATCAAACAATGAGCAGTTCTTC.

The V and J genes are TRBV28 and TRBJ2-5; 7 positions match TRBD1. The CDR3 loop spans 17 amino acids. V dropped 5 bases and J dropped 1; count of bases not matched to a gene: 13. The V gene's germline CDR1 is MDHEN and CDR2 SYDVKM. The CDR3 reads CASSHRTGARTQETQYF. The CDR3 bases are TGTGCCAGCAGTCACAGGACAGGCGCGAGAACCCAAGAGACCCAGTACTTC.

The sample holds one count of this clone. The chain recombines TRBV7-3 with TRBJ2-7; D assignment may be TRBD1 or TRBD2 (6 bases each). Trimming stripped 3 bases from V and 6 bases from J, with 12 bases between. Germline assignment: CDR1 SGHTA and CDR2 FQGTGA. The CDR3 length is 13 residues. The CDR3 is CASSFNREAEQYF. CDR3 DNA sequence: TGTGCCAGCAGCTTCAACAGGGAGGCCGAGCAGTACTTC.

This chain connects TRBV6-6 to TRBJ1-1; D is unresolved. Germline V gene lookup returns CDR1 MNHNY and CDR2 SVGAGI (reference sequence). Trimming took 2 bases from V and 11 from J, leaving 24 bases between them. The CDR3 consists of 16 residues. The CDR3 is CASSYDQRGVLGGAFF. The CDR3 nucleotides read TGTGCCAGCAGTTACGACCAGCGTGGGGTCCTAGGTGGGGCTTTCTTT.

CDR3 coding DNA: TGTGCCAGCAGCCCACCAAGTACCTTGAACACTGAAGCTTTCTTT. Translation gives CASSPPSTLNTEAFF. The chain joins TRBV7-8 to TRBJ1-1; no reliable D call. CDR1 and CDR2 (germline): SGHVS, FQNEAQ. The CDR3 sequence is 15 residues long. The V and J ends lost 5 bases and 0 bases respectively, with 13 bases between them. The whole variable domain, remainder taken from reference TRBV7-8 and TRBJ1-1, is GAGVSQSPRYKVAKRGQDVALRCDPISGHVSLFWYQQALGQGPEFLTYFQNEAQLDKSGLPSDRFFAERPEGSVSTLKIQRTQQEDSAVYLCASSPPSTLNTEAFFGQGTRLTVV.

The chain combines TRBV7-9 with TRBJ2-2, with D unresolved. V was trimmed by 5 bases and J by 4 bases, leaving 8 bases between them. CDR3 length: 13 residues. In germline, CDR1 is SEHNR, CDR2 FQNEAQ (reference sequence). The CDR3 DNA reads TGTGCCAGCAGCCCCCAGAGCACCGGGGAGCTGTTTTTT. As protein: CASSPQSTGELFF.